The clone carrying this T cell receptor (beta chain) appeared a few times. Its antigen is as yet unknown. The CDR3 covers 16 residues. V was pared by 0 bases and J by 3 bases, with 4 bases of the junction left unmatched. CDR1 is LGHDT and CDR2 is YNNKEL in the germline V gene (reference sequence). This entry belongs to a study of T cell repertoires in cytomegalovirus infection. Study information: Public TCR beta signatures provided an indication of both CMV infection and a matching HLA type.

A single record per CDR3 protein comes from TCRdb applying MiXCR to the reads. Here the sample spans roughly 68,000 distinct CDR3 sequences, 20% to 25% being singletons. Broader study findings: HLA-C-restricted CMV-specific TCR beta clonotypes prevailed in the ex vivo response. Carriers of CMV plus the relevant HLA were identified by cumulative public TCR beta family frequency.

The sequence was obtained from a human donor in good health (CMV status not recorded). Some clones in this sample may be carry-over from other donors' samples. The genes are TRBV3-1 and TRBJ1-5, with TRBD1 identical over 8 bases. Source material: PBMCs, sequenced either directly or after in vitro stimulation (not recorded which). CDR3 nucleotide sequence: TGTGCCAGCAGCCAAGAACCGGGACAGGACAATCAGCCCCAGCATTTT. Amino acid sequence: CASSQEPGQDNQPQHF.